The present entry profiles one T cell receptor (beta chain) with its context. Sequenced by immunoSEQ multiplex PCR; TCRdb stores in-frame clones only, minus some. The sample contains around 200,000 clones, 75% to 90% of which appear only once. This record comes from a study of blood T cell repertoires in COVID-19. As for the study in general: The samples span acute and convalescent COVID-19 from the United States, Italy and Spain.

Cohort 3 donors were reported recovered after two negative PCRs, clearance, or symptom resolution. CDR3 length: 17 amino acids. V was trimmed by 0 bases and J by 0 bases, leaving 15 bases between them. Germline V gene sequence: CDR1 GTSNPN, CDR2 SVGIG (reference sequence). The sequence came from a man younger than 45 who had recovered from COVID-19. V is TRBV30 and J is TRBJ1-3; D might be TRBD1 (6 bases). Sequencing was carried out using PBMCs or T cells enriched from blood (not recorded which). The CDR3 loop is CAWSVGYQTGSGNTIYF. In DNA, the CDR3 is TGTGCCTGGAGTGTAGGCTATCAGACAGGCTCTGGAAACACCATATATTTT.